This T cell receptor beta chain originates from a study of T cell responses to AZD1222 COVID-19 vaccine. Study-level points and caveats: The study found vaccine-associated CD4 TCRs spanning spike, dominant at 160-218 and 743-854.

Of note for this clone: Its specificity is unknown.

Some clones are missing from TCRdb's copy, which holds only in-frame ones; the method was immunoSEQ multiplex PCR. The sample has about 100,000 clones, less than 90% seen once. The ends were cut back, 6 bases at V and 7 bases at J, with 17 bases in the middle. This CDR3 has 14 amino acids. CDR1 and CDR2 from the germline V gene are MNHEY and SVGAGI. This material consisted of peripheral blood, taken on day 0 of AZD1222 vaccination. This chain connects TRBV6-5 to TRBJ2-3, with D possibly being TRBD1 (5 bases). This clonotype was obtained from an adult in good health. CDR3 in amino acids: CASRPTGAVNTQYF. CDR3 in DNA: TGTGCCAGCAGACCTACTGGGGCTGTGAATACGCAGTATTTT.